This is a list of T cell receptor beta chains from one sample in a study of memory CD8 T cells in hepatitis C reinfection. Data came from immunoSEQ multiplex PCR; TCRdb stores just in-frame clones and leaves some out. The sample contains 50,000 or so clones, around nine tenths of which appear only once. The specimen sequenced was naive CD8+ T cells sorted from blood. The source of these receptors is a man between 18 and 35 years old with hepatitis C virus infection. CDR3s include the opening cysteine and the closing phenylalanine or tryptophan. The D gene is left open where the match is weak. For some rows the clone size is stated as once, few or many, or as a class when expanded; others skip it.

abundance	v_gene	j_gene	d_gene	CDR3nt	CDR3aa
.	TRBV19	TRBJ1-5	.	TGTGCCAGTAGTCCCGGGACAACTAGCAATCAGCCCCAGCATTTT	CASSPGTTSNQPQHF
once	TRBV19	TRBJ2-1	TRBD2	TGTGCCAGTAGTTTGACTAGCGGAGTTAGGAATGAGCAGTTCTTC	CASSLTSGVRNEQFF
few	TRBV19	TRBJ1-1	.	TGTGCCAGTAGTGTATCCCGGGTCACTGAAGCTTTCTTT	CASSVSRVTEAFF
.	TRBV19	TRBJ2-7	.	TGTGCCAGTAGGCCGGCGGCTTCCTACGAGCAGTACTTC	CASRPAASYEQYF
.	TRBV11-1	TRBJ2-7	.	TGTGCCAGCAGCTTAATCGAGGGAAACGAGCAGTACTTC	CASSLIEGNEQYF
once	TRBV5-4	TRBJ1-6	TRBD1	TGTGCCAGCAGCTTAGACAGGGGGTATTCACCCCTCCACTTT	CASSLDRGYSPLHF
once	TRBV7-6	TRBJ2-5	TRBD2	TGTGCCAGCAGCCCTCGGACTAGCGGGAGAGAGACCCAGTACTTC	CASSPRTSGRETQYF
.	TRBV7-7	TRBJ2-5	TRBD1	TGTGCTAGCAGCTTCCGGACAGGGGACCAAGAGACCCAGTACTTC	CASSFRTGDQETQYF
.	TRBV27	TRBJ1-2	TRBD1	TGTGCCAGCAGTTTACAAGGACAGGGCTATGGCTACACCTTC	CASSLQGQGYGYTF
.	TRBV27	TRBJ2-5	.	TGTGCCAGCTCCTCGGGAGGGACAGAGTCCGAGACCCAGTACTTC	CASSSGGTESETQYF
.	TRBV27	TRBJ1-1	TRBD1	TGTGCCAGCAGTTTAATGGGGTATGGGACAGGGGACGCTTTCTTT	CASSLMGYGTGDAFF
.	TRBV6-6	TRBJ1-3	.	TGTGCCAGCAGTTCAGAGGGGGATAGTGGAAACACCATATATTTT	CASSSEGDSGNTIYF
.	TRBV13	TRBJ2-3	TRBD2	TGTGCCAGCAGCGCGAGGCGTAGCGGGGGGCCGGATACGCAGTATTTT	CASSARRSGGPDTQYF
.	TRBV6-5	TRBJ1-4	.	TGTGCCAGCAGTTACCACATGGAAAAACTGTTTTTT	CASSYHMEKLFF
.	TRBV19	TRBJ2-2	.	TGTGCCAGTAGTATAGGAGGCGGGGAGCACTACACCGGGGAGCTGTTTTTT	CASSIGGGEHYTGELFF
.	TRBV19	TRBJ1-2	TRBD1	TGTGCCAGTAGTATGGAGCAGGGGGCTCTTTACGGCTACACCTTC	CASSMEQGALYGYTF
few	TRBV7-8	TRBJ1-5	.	TGTGCCAGCAGCTTAGAAAGGGGAGGGGGTCAGCCCCAGCATTTT	CASSLERGGGQPQHF